The 9 T cell receptor beta chains listed next were all sequenced from one sample in a study of blood T cells in healthy people across ages. Through a sample-barcoded 5' primer and a J-beta primer mix, a second PCR was run for about 7 to 12 cycles. TCRdb itself ran the 5' RACE reads through MiXCR, one entry per CDR3 protein. The sample lists about 1,400,000 distinct CDR3 sequences, 55% to 75% occurring once. Sequencing was carried out using blood. The receptors derive from a man younger than 30 in good health.

CDR3 bases: TGCAGTGCTAGATACGCGCTGAAAAAAAATATACGGGACACGAAATCCTACAATGAGCAGTTCTTC. It translates to CSARYALKKNIRDTKSYNEQFF. The rearrangement joins TRBV20-1 to TRBJ2-1, with D tentatively TRBD1 (6 bases). The CDR3 has 22 amino acids. From germline, CDR1 is DFQATT and CDR2 SNEGSKA (reference sequence). V lost 2 bases and J 1 base, leaving 33 bases between the germline ends.

The sample holds a few counts of this clonotype. The rearrangement joins TRBV2 to TRBJ2-3, with D possibly called TRBD1 or TRBD2 (5 bases each). Trimming pared 8 bases from V and 2 bases from J, leaving 17 bases between. The V gene's germline CDR1 is SNHLY and CDR2 FYNNEI. The CDR3 covers 15 residues. In nucleotides, the CDR3 is TGTGCCAGCGTTACCGGGACGGAGCACACAGATACGCAGTATTTT. It is translated as CASVTGTEHTDTQYF. Drawing the rest from reference TRBV2 and TRBJ2-3, the complete variable domain is EPEVTQTPSHQVTQMGQEVILRCVPISNHLYFYWYRQILGQKVEFLVSFYNNEISEKSEIFDDQFSVERPDGSNFTLKIRSTKLEDSAMYFCASVTGTEHTDTQYFGPGTRLTVL.

The V gene is TRBV11-2, the J gene TRBJ1-6; TRBD1 agrees at 9 bases. Germline-derived CDR1 and CDR2 are SGHAT and FQNNGV. J lost 10 bases, V lost 5 bases, and 9 bases had no gene match. This CDR3 contains 15 residues. The DNA of the CDR3 is TGTGCCAGCAGCGTAGGACAGGGGTATTACTCACCCCTCCACTTT. It codes for CASSVGQGYYSPLHF.

The gene calls are TRBV3-1 and TRBJ1-2, with TRBD1 matching over 8 bases. The CDR3 consists of 15 residues. CDR1 is LGHDT, CDR2 YNNKEL, per germline (reference sequence). V was pared by 3 bases and J by 8 bases, with 11 bases of the junction left unmatched. CDR3 protein: CASSQKAWTGRGYTF. CDR3 bases: TGTGCCAGCAGCCAGAAAGCCTGGACAGGGAGAGGCTACACCTTC.

In its sample, this clonotype was seen a few times. This chain connects TRBV15 to TRBJ2-4; D uncertain. The germline CDR1 and CDR2 sequences are LNHNV and YYDKDF (reference sequence). The CDR3 sequence is 13 residues long. Deletions cut 5 bases from V and 9 bases from J, with 14 bases between. Here the CDR3 DNA reads TGTGCCACCAGCGAAGGTACAAATAGCATTCAGTACTTC. Protein sequence: CATSEGTNSIQYF. Together with reference TRBV15 and TRBJ2-4, the CDR3 gives the full variable domain: DAMVIQNPRYQVTQFGKPVTLSCSQTLNHNVMYWYQQKSSQAPKLLFHYYDKDFNNEADTPDNFQSRRPNTSFCFLDIRSPGLGDTAMYLCATSEGTNSIQYFGAGTRLSVL.

This clonotype was counted once. CDR3: CASSSFGLDEQYF. CDR3 nucleotide sequence: TGTGCCAGCAGCTCCTTTGGGCTCGATGAGCAGTACTTC. The chain has TRBV11-2 and TRBJ2-5; unclear D gene. Germline V gene sequence: CDR1 SGHAT, CDR2 FQNNGV. V shed 4 bases and J shed 11 bases, with 17 bases lying between them. This CDR3 spans 13 amino acids.

The CDR3 DNA sequence: TGTGCCAGCTCACCATCCGGGACAGAAAGTGGCTACACCTTC. Translation: CASSPSGTESGYTF. The chain couples TRBV18 to TRBJ1-2, with TRBD1 identical over 7 bases. The germline V gene has CDR1 KGHSH and CDR2 LQKENI. J lost 7 bases, V lost 2 bases, and 7 bases had no gene match. This CDR3 is 14 amino acids long.

This clonotype was observed a handful of times. The rearrangement uses TRBV29-1 and TRBJ2-7, with TRBD2 identical over 8 bases. V was clipped by 6 bases and J by 1 base; unmatched bases: 2. The CDR3 has 12 residues. Germline V CDR1 and CDR2: SQVTM, ANQGSEA. The DNA of the CDR3 is TGCAGCGTGTTAGCGGGATCCTACGAGCAGTACTTC. Its protein is CSVLAGSYEQYF.

This clonotype has only a few counts. The chain joins TRBV20-1 to TRBJ2-7, with unresolved D. The CDR3 is 12 amino acids. Germline CDR1 is DFQATT and CDR2 is SNEGSKA (reference sequence). With 5 bases removed from V and 6 bases from J, the gap between germline ends came to 14 bases. CDR3 sequence reads: CSASLLVGEQYF. CDR3 nucleotide sequence: TGCAGTGCTTCCCTTTTAGTTGGCGAGCAGTACTTC.